The rows below give T cell receptor beta chains drawn from one sample of a study of shared clonotypes between healthy human individuals. The method was immunoSEQ multiplex PCR; TCRdb's version includes in-frame clones alone and lacks a portion of them. The sample lists a few million clones, approximately 94% occurring once. The sequenced sample consisted of naive CD4+ T cells sorted from blood. All receptors derive from a man between 18 and 29 years old in good health. The CDR3 runs from the conserved cysteine through the conserved F or W. A D gene is named only where the DNA matches it firmly. The size of a clone is reported for some rows only, either as once, few or many, or as a class for expanded clones.

j_call	v_call	clone_size	d_call	cdr3_aa	cdr3_nt
TRBJ2-7	TRBV27	.	.	CASSSPPGWAYEQYF	TGTGCCAGCAGTTCCCCCCCGGGTTGGGCCTACGAGCAGTACTTC
TRBJ2-7	TRBV18	.	TRBD2	CASSPQASGNYEQYF	TGTGCCAGCTCACCACAGGCTAGCGGGAATTACGAGCAGTACTTC
TRBJ1-4	TRBV19	.	.	CASSNPGGPNEKLFF	TGTGCCAGTAGTAACCCCGGGGGGCCGAATGAAAAACTGTTTTTT
TRBJ1-5	TRBV6-5	few	.	CASSKRGNQPQHF	TGTGCCAGCAGCAAACGGGGCAATCAGCCCCAGCATTTT
TRBJ2-7	TRBV30	.	.	CAWSKGGAYEQYF	TGTGCCTGGAGTAAGGGGGGCGCCTACGAGCAGTACTTC
TRBJ1-5	TRBV19	.	.	CASSLLMGGAGQPQHF	TGTGCCAGTAGTCTACTCATGGGGGGGGCTGGGCAGCCCCAGCATTTT
TRBJ2-7	TRBV7-3	.	TRBD2	CASSHLTWGGLRVSSYEQYF	TGTGCCAGCAGCCACCTAACCTGGGGAGGGCTGAGGGTTAGCTCCTACGAGCAGTACTTC
TRBJ1-1	TRBV19	.	.	CASSSTPNTEAFF	TGTGCCAGTAGTTCTACACCGAACACTGAAGCTTTCTTT
TRBJ2-1	TRBV18	.	.	CASSPNREGNNEQFF	TGTGCCAGCTCACCGAATAGGGAAGGAAACAATGAGCAGTTCTTC
TRBJ1-6	TRBV19	.	TRBD1	CASSMVSQGARSPLHF	TGTGCCAGTAGTATGGTTTCTCAGGGGGCCAGGTCACCCCTCCACTTT
TRBJ2-7	TRBV12-5	.	.	CASGLGTYEQYF	TGTGCTAGTGGTTTGGGCACCTACGAGCAGTACTTC
TRBJ2-7	TRBV2	.	TRBD1	CASKNRDRIYEQYF	TGTGCCAGCAAGAATCGGGACAGAATTTACGAGCAGTACTTC
TRBJ1-1	TRBV5-3	.	.	CARSLWGAEAFF	TGTGCCAGAAGCCTATGGGGGGCTGAAGCTTTCTTT
TRBJ1-1	TRBV19	few	TRBD1	CASSTRQGADTEAFF	TGTGCCAGTAGTACCCGACAGGGGGCGGACACTGAAGCTTTCTTT
TRBJ2-1	TRBV6-5	.	.	CASSAYNEQFF	TGTGCCAGCAGCGCATACAATGAGCAGTTCTTC
TRBJ1-4	TRBV28	.	TRBD1	CASSLSGTVHEKLFF	TGTGCCAGCAGTTTATCCGGGACAGTACATGAAAAACTGTTTTTT
TRBJ2-3	TRBV30	.	.	CAWSGGWPQPDTQYF	TGTGCCTGGAGTGGGGGGTGGCCGCAGCCAGATACGCAGTATTTT
TRBJ2-1	TRBV5-6	.	.	CASSSKGSYNEQFF	TGTGCCAGCAGCTCCAAGGGGTCCTACAATGAGCAGTTCTTC
TRBJ2-7	TRBV18	.	TRBD2	CASSPREGPYEQYF	TGTGCCAGCTCTCCTAGGGAGGGACCCTACGAGCAGTACTTC
TRBJ2-7	TRBV7-2	.	TRBD1	CASSFIAGTGGSYEQYF	TGTGCCAGCAGCTTCATAGCCGGGACAGGGGGCTCCTACGAGCAGTACTTC
TRBJ2-1	TRBV2	.	TRBD2	CAGKGLADYNEQFF	TGTGCCGGAAAGGGACTAGCGGATTACAATGAGCAGTTCTTC
TRBJ2-3	TRBV29-1	.	TRBD1	CSVEMTGTGGTDTQYF	TGCAGCGTTGAGATGACCGGGACAGGGGGGACAGATACGCAGTATTTT
TRBJ2-5	TRBV7-2	.	TRBD2	CASSTGLAGIQETQYF	TGTGCCAGCAGCACGGGACTAGCGGGAATCCAAGAGACCCAGTACTTC
TRBJ1-6	TRBV30	.	TRBD1	CAWTTNRGAGSYNSPLHF	TGTGCCTGGACCACGAACAGGGGCGCTGGCTCCTATAATTCACCCCTCCACTTT
TRBJ2-1	TRBV7-2	once	.	CASSLDNREQFF	TGTGCCAGCAGCTTGGACAATCGGGAGCAGTTCTTC
TRBJ1-4	TRBV15	.	.	CATSRDRQAQLFF	TGTGCCACCAGCAGAGACCGCCAAGCCCAACTGTTTTTT
TRBJ2-3	TRBV30	once	.	CAWKQGSRTDTQYF	TGTGCCTGGAAACAGGGTTCCCGTACAGATACGCAGTATTTT
TRBJ1-1	TRBV9	few	TRBD1	CASSVQGGTEAFF	TGTGCCAGCAGCGTCCAGGGGGGCACTGAAGCTTTCTTT
TRBJ2-1	TRBV6-1	.	.	CASSEIGNEQFF	TGTGCCAGCAGTGAAATCGGGAATGAGCAGTTCTTC
TRBJ2-3	TRBV10-3	.	TRBD2	CAIKGSGRGSGTDTQYF	TGTGCCATCAAAGGTAGCGGGAGAGGGTCTGGCACAGATACGCAGTATTTT
TRBJ2-5	TRBV5-1	.	.	CASSLTPQETQYF	TGCGCCAGCAGTTTGACCCCTCAAGAGACCCAGTACTTC
TRBJ2-3	TRBV29-1	.	TRBD2	CSALRGSRSSTDTQYF	TGCAGCGCCCTCCGCGGGAGTCGATCTAGCACAGATACGCAGTATTTT
TRBJ1-1	TRBV29-1	few	TRBD1	CSVEVGGQLNTEAFF	TGCAGCGTTGAAGTAGGGGGACAGCTGAACACTGAAGCTTTCTTT
TRBJ2-1	TRBV19	.	.	CASSIVRGSSYNEQFF	TGTGCCAGTAGTATCGTTCGGGGGAGCTCCTACAATGAGCAGTTCTTC
TRBJ2-1	TRBV19	.	TRBD2	CASSGPGLAQFF	TGTGCCAGTAGTGGGCCGGGACTAGCGCAGTTCTTC
TRBJ1-5	TRBV19	once	.	CAGSIGAYSNQPQHF	TGTGCCGGTAGTATTGGAGCTTATAGCAATCAGCCCCAGCATTTT
TRBJ1-6	TRBV10-3	.	TRBD1	CAISEKRQGSSYNSPLHF	TGTGCCATCAGTGAGAAAAGACAGGGAAGCTCCTATAATTCACCCCTCCACTTT
TRBJ2-2	TRBV5-4	few	.	CASSSNTGELFF	TGTGCCAGCAGCTCGAACACCGGGGAGCTGTTTTTT
TRBJ2-1	TRBV2	.	.	CASGLRGESDEQFF	TGTGCCAGCGGCCTCCGTGGGGAGTCGGATGAGCAGTTCTTC
TRBJ2-7	TRBV28	once	.	CASSSPGGASYEQYF	TGTGCCAGCAGCTCCCCCGGGGGCGCATCCTACGAGCAGTACTTC
TRBJ2-7	TRBV6-6	.	TRBD2	CASIHGGTPTGEQYF	TGTGCCAGCATCCACGGGGGGACTCCCACCGGCGAGCAGTACTTC
TRBJ2-3	TRBV5-4	.	.	CASSLGLTDTQYF	TGTGCCAGCAGCTTGGGTCTCACAGATACGCAGTATTTT
TRBJ1-5	TRBV5-1	.	.	CASSLGFGPDDQPQHF	TGCGCCAGCAGCTTGGGGTTCGGACCCGATGATCAGCCCCAGCATTTT
TRBJ2-4	TRBV6-1	.	.	CASRTGSWNIQYF	TGTGCCAGCCGCACCGGATCGTGGAACATTCAGTACTTC
TRBJ1-1	TRBV4-1	.	.	CASSQERAMNTEAFF	TGCGCCAGCAGCCAAGAAAGGGCGATGAACACTGAAGCTTTCTTT
TRBJ1-2	TRBV7-9	.	.	CASSLQANYGYTF	TGTGCCAGCAGCTTACAGGCTAACTATGGCTACACCTTC
TRBJ2-7	TRBV13	.	TRBD1	CASSLGQGAFYEQYF	TGTGCCAGCAGCTTAGGACAGGGGGCGTTCTACGAGCAGTACTTC
TRBJ2-7	TRBV7-9	.	.	CASSLEGLREQYF	TGTGCCAGCAGCTTAGAAGGACTTCGCGAGCAGTACTTC
TRBJ1-1	TRBV29-1	.	.	CSVVTVNTEAFF	TGCAGCGTTGTGACGGTGAACACTGAAGCTTTCTTT
TRBJ1-3	TRBV11-3	.	.	CASSFPGNTIYF	TGTGCCAGCAGCTTTCCCGGAAACACCATATATTTT